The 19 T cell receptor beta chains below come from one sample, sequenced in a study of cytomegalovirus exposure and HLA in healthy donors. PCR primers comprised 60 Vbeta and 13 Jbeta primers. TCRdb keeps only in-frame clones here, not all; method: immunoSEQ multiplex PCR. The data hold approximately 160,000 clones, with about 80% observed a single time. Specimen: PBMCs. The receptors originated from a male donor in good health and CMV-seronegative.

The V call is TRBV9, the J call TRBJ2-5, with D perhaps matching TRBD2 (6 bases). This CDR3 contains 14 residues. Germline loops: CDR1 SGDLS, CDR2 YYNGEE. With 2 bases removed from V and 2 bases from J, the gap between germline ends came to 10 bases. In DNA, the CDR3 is TGTGCCAGCAGCGTCCCAGGGAGGCAAGAGACCCAGTACTTC. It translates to CASSVPGRQETQYF.

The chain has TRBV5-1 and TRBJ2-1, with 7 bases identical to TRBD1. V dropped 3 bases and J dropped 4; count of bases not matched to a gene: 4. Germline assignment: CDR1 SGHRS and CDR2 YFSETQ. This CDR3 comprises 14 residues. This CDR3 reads CASSWGTDYNEQFF. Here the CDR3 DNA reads TGCGCCAGCAGCTGGGGGACAGATTACAATGAGCAGTTCTTC.

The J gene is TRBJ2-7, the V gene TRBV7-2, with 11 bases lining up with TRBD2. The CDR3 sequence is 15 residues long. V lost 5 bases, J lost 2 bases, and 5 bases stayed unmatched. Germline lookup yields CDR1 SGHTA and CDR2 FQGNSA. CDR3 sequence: CASSPGTSGTYEQYF. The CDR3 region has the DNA TGTGCCAGCAGCCCCGGGACTAGCGGAACCTACGAGCAGTACTTC.

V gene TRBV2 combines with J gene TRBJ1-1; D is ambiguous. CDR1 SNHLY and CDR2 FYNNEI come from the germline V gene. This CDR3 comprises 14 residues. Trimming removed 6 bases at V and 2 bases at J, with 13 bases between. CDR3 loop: CASRADGGNTEAFF. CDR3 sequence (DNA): TGTGCCAGCAGGGCAGACGGAGGAAACACTGAAGCTTTCTTT.

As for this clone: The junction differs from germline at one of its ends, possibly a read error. CDR3 DNA: TGTTCCAGCCGAGATGGACTAGCGGGATCCCTCTACGAGCAGTACTTC. It specifies CSSRDGLAGSLYEQYF. V usage is TRBV7-9 and J usage is TRBJ2-7, with 12 nucleotides matching TRBD2. The CDR3 spans 16 residues. Germline V lookup: CDR1 SEHNR, CDR2 FQNEAQ (reference sequence).

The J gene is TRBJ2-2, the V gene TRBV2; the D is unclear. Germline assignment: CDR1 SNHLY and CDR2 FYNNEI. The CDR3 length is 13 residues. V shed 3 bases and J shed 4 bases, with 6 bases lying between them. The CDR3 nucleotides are TGTGCCAGCAGTGATTTCAGCACCGGGGAGCTGTTTTTT. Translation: CASSDFSTGELFF.

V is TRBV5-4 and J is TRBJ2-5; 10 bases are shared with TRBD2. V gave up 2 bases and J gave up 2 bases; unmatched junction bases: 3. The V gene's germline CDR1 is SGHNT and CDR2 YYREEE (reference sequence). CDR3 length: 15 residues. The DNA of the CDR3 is TGTGCCAGCAGCTTAAGGACTAGCGGACAAGAGACCCAGTACTTC. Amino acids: CASSLRTSGQETQYF. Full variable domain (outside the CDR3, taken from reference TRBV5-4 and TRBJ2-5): ETGVTQSPTHLIKTRGQQVTLRCSSQSGHNTVSWYQQALGQGPQFIFQYYREEENGRGNFPPRFSGLQFPNYSSELNVNALELDDSALYLCASSLRTSGQETQYFGPGTRLLVL.

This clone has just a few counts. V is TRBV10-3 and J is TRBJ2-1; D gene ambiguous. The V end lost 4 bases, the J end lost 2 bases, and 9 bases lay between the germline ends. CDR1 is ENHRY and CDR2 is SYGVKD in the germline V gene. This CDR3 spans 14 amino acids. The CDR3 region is CAISASPPYNEQFF. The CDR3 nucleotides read TGTGCCATCAGTGCATCCCCCCCCTACAATGAGCAGTTCTTC.

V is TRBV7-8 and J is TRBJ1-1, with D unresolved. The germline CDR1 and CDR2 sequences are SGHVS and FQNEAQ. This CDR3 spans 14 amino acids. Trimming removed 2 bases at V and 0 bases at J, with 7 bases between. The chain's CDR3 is CASSLQVMNTEAFF. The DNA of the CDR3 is TGTGCCAGCAGCTTACAGGTCATGAACACTGAAGCTTTCTTT.

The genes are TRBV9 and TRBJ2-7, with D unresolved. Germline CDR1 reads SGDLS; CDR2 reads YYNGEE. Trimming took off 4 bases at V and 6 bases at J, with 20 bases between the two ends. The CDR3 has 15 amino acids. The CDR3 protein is CASSPSPTIQSEQYF. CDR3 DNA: TGTGCCAGCAGCCCTTCCCCTACGATACAGTCCGAGCAGTACTTC.

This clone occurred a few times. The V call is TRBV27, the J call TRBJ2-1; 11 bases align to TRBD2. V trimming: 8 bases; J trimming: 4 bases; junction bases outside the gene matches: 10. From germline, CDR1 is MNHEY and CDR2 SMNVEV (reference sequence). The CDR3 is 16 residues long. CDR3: CASYPSGTSGYNEQFF. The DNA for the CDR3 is TGTGCCAGCTACCCCTCCGGGACTAGCGGATACAATGAGCAGTTCTTC.

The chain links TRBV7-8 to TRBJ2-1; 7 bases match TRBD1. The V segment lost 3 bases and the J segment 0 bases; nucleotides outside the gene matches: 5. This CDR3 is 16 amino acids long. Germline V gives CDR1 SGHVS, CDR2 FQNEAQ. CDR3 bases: TGTGCCAGCAGCTTTTCATCAGGGGGCTCCTACAATGAGCAGTTCTTC. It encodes CASSFSSGGSYNEQFF.

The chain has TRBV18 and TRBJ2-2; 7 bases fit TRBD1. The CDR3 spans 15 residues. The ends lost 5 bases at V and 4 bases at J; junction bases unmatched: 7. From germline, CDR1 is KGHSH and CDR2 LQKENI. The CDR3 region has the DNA TGTGCCAGCTCAGACAGGGTCCCTTCCACCGGGGAGCTGTTTTTT. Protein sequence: CASSDRVPSTGELFF.

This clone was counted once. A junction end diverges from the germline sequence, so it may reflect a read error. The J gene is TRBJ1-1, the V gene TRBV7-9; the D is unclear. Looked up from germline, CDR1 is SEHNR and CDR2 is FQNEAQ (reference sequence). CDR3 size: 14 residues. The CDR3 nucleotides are TGTTCCAGCAGCTTAGCGCGGCAGAACACTGAAGCTTTCTTT. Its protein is CSSSLARQNTEAFF.

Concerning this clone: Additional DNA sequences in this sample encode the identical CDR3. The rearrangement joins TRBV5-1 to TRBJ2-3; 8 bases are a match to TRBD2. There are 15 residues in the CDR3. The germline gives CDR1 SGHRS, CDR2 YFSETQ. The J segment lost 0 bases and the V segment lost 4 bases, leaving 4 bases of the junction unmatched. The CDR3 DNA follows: TGCGCCAGCAGCCCCGGGAGGGGTAGCACAGATACGCAGTATTTT. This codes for CASSPGRGSTDTQYF.

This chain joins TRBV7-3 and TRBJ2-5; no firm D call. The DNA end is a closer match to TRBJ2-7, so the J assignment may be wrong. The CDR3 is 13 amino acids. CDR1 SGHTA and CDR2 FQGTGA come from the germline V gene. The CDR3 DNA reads TGTGCCAGCAGCCAAGACCCCAACTACGAGCAGTACTTC. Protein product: CASSQDPNYEQYF.

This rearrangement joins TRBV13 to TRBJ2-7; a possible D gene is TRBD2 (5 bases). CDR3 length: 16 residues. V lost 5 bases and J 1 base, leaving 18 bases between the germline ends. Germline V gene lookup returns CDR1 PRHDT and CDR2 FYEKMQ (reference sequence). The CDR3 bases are TGTGCCAGCAGCCCCAGTAGTGGAGGAGAGTCCTACGAGCAGTACTTC. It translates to CASSPSSGGESYEQYF.

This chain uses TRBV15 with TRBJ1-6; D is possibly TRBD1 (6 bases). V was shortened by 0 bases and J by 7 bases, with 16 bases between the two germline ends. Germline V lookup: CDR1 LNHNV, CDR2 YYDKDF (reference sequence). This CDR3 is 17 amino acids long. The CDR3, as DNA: TGTGCCACCAGCAGAGATGCAGCACAGGGCGGGAATTCACCCCTCCACTTT. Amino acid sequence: CATSRDAAQGGNSPLHF.

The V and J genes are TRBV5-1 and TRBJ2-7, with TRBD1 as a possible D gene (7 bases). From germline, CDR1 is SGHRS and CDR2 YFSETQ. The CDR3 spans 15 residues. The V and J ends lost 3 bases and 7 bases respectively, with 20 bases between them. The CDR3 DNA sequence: TGCGCCAGCAGCTCCGCGACAGGGACCGCGGGGGAGCAGTACTTC. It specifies CASSSATGTAGEQYF.